The clone carrying this T cell receptor beta chain has at least ten counts. Amplicons of TCR beta CDR3 were generated from genomic DNA by two-round multiplex PCR. Round one of PCR was performed, and it used primers specific to each TRBV and TRBJ gene. TCRdb independently ran MiXCR on the multiplex PCR reads; one entry per CDR3 protein. The sample includes fewer than 25,000 distinct CDR3 sequences, 35% to 40% of them seen just once. This entry comes from a study of prognosis after radiotherapy for stage I lung cancer. The germline V gene encodes CDR1 LNHDA and CDR2 SQIVND (reference sequence). There are 13 residues in the CDR3. Trimming shortened V by 7 bases and J by 4 bases, and 11 bases separated the two germline ends.

V gene TRBV19 combines with J gene TRBJ2-1; maybe TRBD2 (5 bases). The receptor comes from a donor over 45 with non-small cell lung cancer. The specimen comprised PBMCs, sampled before or after stereotactic body radiation therapy (not recorded which). The CDR3 loop reads CASNTGLYNEQFF. Written as DNA, the CDR3 is TGTGCCAGTAACACCGGACTGTACAATGAGCAGTTCTTC. The full variable domain, completed using reference TRBV19 and TRBJ2-1, is DGGITQSPKYLFRKEGQNVTLSCEQNLNHDAMYWYRQDPGQGLRLIYYSQIVNDFQKGDIAEGYSVSREKKESFPLTVTSAQKNPTAFYLCASNTGLYNEQFFGPGTRLTVL.